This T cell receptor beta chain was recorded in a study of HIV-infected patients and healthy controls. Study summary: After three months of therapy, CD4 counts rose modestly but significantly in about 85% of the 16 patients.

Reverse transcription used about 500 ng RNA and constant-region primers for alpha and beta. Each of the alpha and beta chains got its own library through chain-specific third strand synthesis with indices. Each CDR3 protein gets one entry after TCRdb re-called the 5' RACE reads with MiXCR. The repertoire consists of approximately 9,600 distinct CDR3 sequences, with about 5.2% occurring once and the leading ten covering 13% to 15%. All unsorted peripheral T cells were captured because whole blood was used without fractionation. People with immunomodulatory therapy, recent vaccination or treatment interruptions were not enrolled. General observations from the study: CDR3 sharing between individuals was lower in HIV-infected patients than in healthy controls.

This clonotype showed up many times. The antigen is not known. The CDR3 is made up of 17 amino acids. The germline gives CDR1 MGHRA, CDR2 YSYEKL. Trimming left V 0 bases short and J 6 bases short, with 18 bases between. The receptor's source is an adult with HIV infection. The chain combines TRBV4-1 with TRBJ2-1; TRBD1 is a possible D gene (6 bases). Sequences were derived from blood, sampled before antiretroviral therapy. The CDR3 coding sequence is TGCGCCAGCAGCCAAGAAGGTAGACTCCTGGGGGCCAATGAGCAGTTCTTC. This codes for CASSQEGRLLGANEQFF.